What follows describes a single T cell receptor beta chain. Germline V gene lookup returns CDR1 SGDLS and CDR2 YYNGEE. This CDR3 has 17 residues. The V and J ends lost 0 bases and 2 bases respectively, with 17 bases between them. This specimen belongs to a study of cytomegalovirus exposure and HLA in healthy donors. As for the study in general: From donors who were HLA-typed, an early data release held 65 million to 85 million unique TCRs.

Researchers ran the PCR with 60 Vbeta and 13 Jbeta primers. Sequencing used immunoSEQ multiplex PCR; TCRdb keeps in-frame clones, though not all of them. Of about 130,000 clones in the sample, roughly 83% were seen once. This chain uses TRBV9 with TRBJ2-5, with D perhaps TRBD2 (7 bases). The sequence came from a man between 18 and 35 years old in good health and CMV-seropositive. Sample: PBMCs. CDR3 loop: CASSVAGGASGQETQYF. The CDR3 DNA reads TGTGCCAGCAGCGTAGCTGGGGGGGCTAGCGGACAAGAGACCCAGTACTTC.